One sample yielded the 19 T cell receptor beta chains listed below, sequenced in a study of cytotoxic CD8 clonotypes in ibrutinib-treated CLL. Measured with immunoSEQ multiplex PCR; TCRdb has only the in-frame clones, and not every one. The repertoire includes approximately 50,000 clones, 50% to 65% of them detected once, and under 30% sits in the top ten. Sequencing used PBMCs, obtained at disease progression, from a patient treated with ibrutinib. The receptor set was obtained from a human donor with chronic lymphocytic leukemia.

This clone showed up just a few times. The chain combines TRBV10-3 with TRBJ2-7; tentatively, D is TRBD1 or TRBD2 (5 bases each). Between the trimmed V and J ends, which lost 4 bases and 5 bases, there was a span of 9 bases. Germline V CDR1 and CDR2: ENHRY, SYGVKD. CDR3 length: 12 amino acids. The CDR3 DNA reads as TGTGCCATCAGTGGTCTGGGGGACGAGCAGTACTTC. It specifies CAISGLGDEQYF.

This chain joins TRBV6-1 and TRBJ1-4; 7 nucleotides match TRBD1. Germline CDR1 is MNHNS and CDR2 is SASEGT. CDR3 length: 15 amino acids. The V segment lost 7 bases and the J segment 5 bases; nucleotides outside the gene matches: 10. CDR3 sequence: CASTRQGQLNEKLFF. The DNA of the CDR3 is TGTGCCAGCACTCGCCAGGGACAGCTAAATGAAAAACTGTTTTTT.

Remarks on this clone: The junction departs from the called germline gene at one end, perhaps through a read error. The CDR3 here is CTSVSREGYNEQFF. The CDR3 coding sequence is TGTACCAGTGTCTCGCGGGAGGGGTACAATGAGCAGTTCTTC. This sequence joins TRBV27 and TRBJ2-1; TRBD2 matches 9 bases. Germline V CDR1 and CDR2: MNHEY, SMNVEV (reference sequence). CDR3 size: 14 residues.

This chain uses TRBV5-6 with TRBJ2-1, with D perhaps TRBD2 (5 bases). This CDR3 contains 15 residues. The V and J ends lost 0 bases and 9 bases respectively, with 16 bases between them. CDR1 and CDR2 from the germline V gene are SGHDT and YYEEEE. The CDR3 bases are TGTGCCAGCAGCTTGGTGCAGCGGCCCCCTAGTGAGCAGTTCTTC. It is translated as CASSLVQRPPSEQFF.

The CDR3 reads CASSQEGVFSGANVLTF. The CDR3 bases are TGTGCCAGCAGCCAAGAAGGGGTTTTCTCTGGGGCCAACGTCCTGACTTTC. The chain recombines TRBV4-2 with TRBJ2-6; tentatively, D is TRBD1 (5 bases). Germline loops: CDR1 LGHNA, CDR2 YNFKEQ. This CDR3 has 17 residues. V lost 0 bases and J lost 0, with 9 bases in between.

V and J are TRBV5-1 and TRBJ2-1; 12 bases align to TRBD2. Germline CDR1 and CDR2: SGHRS and YFSETQ. The trim removed 3 bases at V and 0 bases at J, leaving 4 bases unmatched. The CDR3 runs to 17 residues. DNA for the CDR3: TGCGCCAGCAGCTCCGGGACTAGCGGGTTCTCCTACAATGAGCAGTTCTTC. It translates to CASSSGTSGFSYNEQFF.

This chain links TRBV28 with TRBJ2-7, with D perhaps matching TRBD1 (6 bases). The CDR3 is 16 residues long. V was pared by 6 bases and J by 2 bases, with 20 bases between. Germline-derived CDR1 and CDR2 are MDHEN and SYDVKM. CDR3 in DNA: TGTGCCAGCAGGACCATAACAGGGAAGCAAACCTACGAGCAGTACTTC. It yields the protein CASRTITGKQTYEQYF.

The V and J genes are TRBV15 and TRBJ2-5, with D perhaps being TRBD1 or TRBD2 (5 bases each). The CDR3 runs 15 residues. The V end lost 0 bases, the J end lost 4 bases, and 12 bases lay between the germline ends. Per the germline V gene, CDR1 is LNHNV and CDR2 is YYDKDF (reference sequence). The chain's CDR3 is CATSRDRGARETQYF. The CDR3 bases are TGTGCCACCAGCAGAGATCGAGGGGCAAGAGAGACCCAGTACTTC.

V and J are TRBV6-1 and TRBJ2-2; 7 bases agree with TRBD1. The germline gives CDR1 MNHNS, CDR2 SASEGT. The trim removed 6 bases at V and 9 bases at J, leaving 4 bases unmatched. CDR3 size: 12 residues. CDR3 residues: CASRRQGWELFF. CDR3 nucleotides: TGTGCCAGCAGAAGACAGGGCTGGGAGCTGTTTTTT.

As concerns this clone: The DNA is omitted, as the CDR3 cannot be located on it reliably, and the CDR3 follows TCRdb's listing. The gene calls are TRBV7-8 and TRBJ2-7; the D segment call TRBD1 is taken from the table without a DNA check. CDR1 is SGHVS and CDR2 is FQNEAQ in the germline V gene. The CDR3 is 12 residues long, ends included. The CDR3 spells CASSLEWGQGNF.

The chain recombines TRBV28 with TRBJ2-7; D possibly corresponds to TRBD2 (5 bases). Germline lookup yields CDR1 MDHEN and CDR2 SYDVKM. The CDR3 is made up of 14 amino acids. Trimming cost V 5 bases and J 2 bases, with 13 bases left between them. The CDR3 DNA reads as TGTGCCAGCAGTCCGACGACGGGGACCTACGAGCAGTACTTC. It encodes CASSPTTGTYEQYF.

The V and J genes are TRBV7-2 and TRBJ1-1; D remains ambiguous. Trimming removed 5 bases from V and 1 base from J, with 11 bases in between. CDR1 is SGHTA and CDR2 is FQGNSA in the germline V gene. CDR3 length: 14 residues. The CDR3 region has the DNA TGTGCCAGCAGCCCACGACAAGGGAACACTGAAGCTTTCTTT. This sequence encodes CASSPRQGNTEAFF.

At least ten counts were recorded for this clone. The J gene is TRBJ1-4, the V gene TRBV6-1, with 8 bases lining up with TRBD1. There are 14 residues in the CDR3. Germline V gives CDR1 MNHNS, CDR2 SASEGT. V trimming: 7 bases; J trimming: 8 bases; junction bases outside the gene matches: 9. The CDR3 here is CASTDRVGREKLFF. CDR3 bases: TGTGCCAGCACGGACAGGGTTGGAAGGGAAAAACTGTTTTTT.

The rearrangement links TRBV30 to TRBJ2-3; TRBD2 might be the D (5 bases). V lost 4 bases to trimming and J lost 3 bases, with 8 bases between them. Germline lookup yields CDR1 GTSNPN and CDR2 SVGIG (reference sequence). The CDR3 spans 12 residues. The CDR3 DNA sequence: TGTGCCTGGATGAGCGGAACAGATACGCAGTATTTT. It is translated as CAWMSGTDTQYF.

The rearrangement uses TRBV7-3 and TRBJ2-1, with 11 bases lining up with TRBD2. With V trimmed by 2 bases and J by 5 bases, 2 bases remained unmatched. Germline CDR1 and CDR2: SGHTA and FQGTGA. The CDR3 length is 15 residues. In DNA, the CDR3 is TGTGCCAGCAGCTTACAGGGACTAGCGGACAATGAGCAGTTCTTC. This encodes CASSLQGLADNEQFF.

This clone was observed a few times. The CDR3 spells CASSQENEQFF. The CDR3 DNA sequence: TGCGCCAGCAGCCAAGAAAATGAGCAGTTCTTC. The rearrangement uses TRBV4-3 and TRBJ2-1; D is unresolved. CDR1 is LGHNA and CDR2 is YSLEER in the germline V gene. The CDR3 is 11 residues long. V gave up 0 bases and J gave up 7 bases, with 1 base separating them.

The J gene is TRBJ2-1, the V gene TRBV7-9; D not certain. The germline gives CDR1 SEHNR, CDR2 FQNEAQ (reference sequence). The CDR3 has 12 residues. Trimming stripped 4 bases from V and 9 bases from J, with 10 bases between. DNA of the CDR3: TGTGCCAGCAGCTCCCCGCTCGGTGAGCAGTTCTTC. It is translated as CASSSPLGEQFF.

V is TRBV4-1 and J is TRBJ1-6; possibly TRBD1 for D (6 bases). Per the germline V gene, CDR1 is MGHRA and CDR2 is YSYEKL. The CDR3 contains 15 residues. V was pared by 0 bases and J by 10 bases, with 13 bases between. The CDR3 DNA is TGCGCCAGCAGCCAAGATATACAGGGAGAATCACCCCTCCACTTT. Its protein product is CASSQDIQGESPLHF.

The J gene is TRBJ2-2, the V gene TRBV29-1; 7 bases map to TRBD1. The germline CDR1 and CDR2 sequences are SQVTM and ANQGSEA. The CDR3 covers 15 residues. In nucleotides, the CDR3 is TGCAGATGGGGGACAGCCCGCGCGAACACCGGGGAGCTGTTTTTT. Translated, it gives CRWGTARANTGELFF.